This T cell receptor beta chain is drawn from a study of CD8+ T cells in alopecia areata. Study-level results: The study also sequences resident alphabeta T cells of normal skin in scalp samples.

This clone was recorded a few times. Antigen unknown. Germline V gene lookup returns CDR1 SGHRS and CDR2 YFSETQ. The CDR3 extends over 15 amino acids. V trimming: 3 bases; J trimming: 15 bases; junction bases outside the gene matches: 16. RNA extraction was followed by reverse transcription into cDNA, which acted as the sequencing template. Generated by immunoSEQ multiplex PCR, the TCRdb table keeps only in-frame clones and is missing some. The table records about 97,000 clones, about 40% of them present only once. This chain uses TRBV5-1 with TRBJ2-1; TRBD2 matches at 9 bases. Sequencing was carried out using CD4+ T cells sorted from blood. The receptor was derived from a human donor with alopecia areata. The CDR3 sequence is CASSWGPSGDSPRFF. CDR3 nucleotide sequence: TGCGCCAGCAGCTGGGGTCCTAGCGGGGACTCCCCCCGGTTCTTC.